This TCR beta chain was identified in a study of regulatory T cells in long-lasting Graves disease. This sample's time point: newly diagnosed GD, antithyroid drugs for less than 3 months. PBMC-extracted RNA yielded the TCR library. Graves' disease diagnoses used American Thyroid Association guidelines. In building TCR beta libraries, iRepertoire HTBI primers were used together with Arm-PCR of CDR3 regions. TCRdb re-called the multiplex PCR reads through MiXCR, storing one row per CDR3 protein. Among some 240,000 distinct CDR3 sequences listed, approximately 18% were seen once. These data were likewise used in another study, on T cells in Graves' hyperthyroidism and ophthalmopathy.

This TCR derives from a woman aged 25 to 39 with Graves disease. Sequencing was performed on peripheral blood mononuclear cells (PBMCs), taken at new diagnosis, from a patient treated with antithyroid drugs.

CDR3: CASSLGDRGPYGYTF. The CDR3 region has the DNA TGCGCCAGCAGCTTGGGGGACAGGGGGCCGTATGGCTACACCTTC. V gene TRBV5-1 combines with J gene TRBJ1-2; 12 bases align to TRBD1. Germline assignment: CDR1 SGHRS and CDR2 YFSETQ. With 0 bases clipped from V and 5 bases from J, the junction kept 2 bases outside the gene matches. The CDR3 totals 15 residues.